The rows below give T cell receptor beta chains drawn from one sample of a study of blood T cell repertoires in COVID-19. TCRdb keeps only in-frame clones here, not all; method: immunoSEQ multiplex PCR. The repertoire has tens of thousands of clones, 75% to 90% of them found once; the top ten carry around 15%. Sequenced material: peripheral blood. The receptors here all came from a man between 65 and 85 years old with active COVID-19. The conserved cysteine and the conserved F or W are not part of the CDR3 here.

V gene	J gene	CDR3 protein
TRBV30	TRBJ2-1	AWSLGQGGEQF
TRBV28	TRBJ1-2	ASTPAGTRGGGYT
TRBV19	TRBJ2-6	ASSIPTGSGANVLT
TRBV7-2	TRBJ2-5	ASSSRAKEETQY
TRBV24-1	TRBJ1-2	ATSVGRNYGYT
TRBV27	TRBJ2-5	ASSLLAGVGETQY
TRBV7-9	TRBJ2-7	ASSRGLGTGEQY
TRBV18	TRBJ2-1	ASSRSSGGAGNEQF
TRBV9	TRBJ1-2	ASSVDTQGRSGYT
TRBV5-4	TRBJ1-1	ASSGQDTEAF
TRBV28	TRBJ1-6	ASSLSPQGLGSPLH
TRBV5-8	TRBJ1-6	ASSLEQGSH
TRBV28	TRBJ2-1	ASRDAGTGRNEQF
TRBV7-7	TRBJ2-7	ASSLATSGEYEQY
TRBV12-3/TRBV12-4	TRBJ2-4	ASAGGAKNIQY
TRBV30	TRBJ2-7	AWRSTGGRIHEQY
TRBV30	TRBJ2-3	AWSRGSADTQY
TRBV2	TRBJ2-3	ASNPRGTSGAGTQY
TRBV20-1	TRBJ1-6	SASGGQGFSPLH
TRBV5-1	TRBJ2-1	ASSVGTSGGYNEQF
TRBV5-4	TRBJ1-3	ASSSGQGEGNTIY
TRBV5-1	TRBJ2-2	ASSPRLAGNTGELF
TRBV6-1	TRBJ1-2	ASSESWGQGGGYT
TRBV6-1	TRBJ1-5	ASSGGQGLGYSNQPQH
TRBV6-5	TRBJ2-7	ASSYSGSGAYEQY
TRBV6-2/TRBV6-3	TRBJ2-1	ASSPALAREAGVLEQF
TRBV20-1	TRBJ1-5	SASGRGREAQH
TRBV14	TRBJ2-2	ASSQNLAQGALTGELF
TRBV28	TRBJ2-3	ASFSPGQGVRTDTQY
TRBV19	TRBJ2-7	ASSTPGGRHEQY
TRBV23-1	TRBJ1-6	ASSQGPRVEGDYSPLH
TRBV7-9	TRBJ1-4	ASSLERGLKEKLF
TRBV6-6	TRBJ1-5	ASSYSGGGNQPQH
TRBV6-1	TRBJ1-4	ASSESSQGNNEKLF
TRBV2	TRBJ2-5	ASSKKLQETQY
TRBV19	TRBJ2-7	ASSIPRDRGYEQY